Each of the 26 T cell receptor beta chains below was sequenced from the same sample in a study of blood T cell repertoires in COVID-19 (dated by TCRdb to about 2020). The library was produced with the immunoSEQ multiplex PCR assay. Entries here come from immuneACCESS through TCRdb and include only in-frame sequences with V and J called. Some clones fail to appear in such tables; in the studies checked, an unresolved V gene covers under half of the shortfall, and the cause of the remainder is unknown. Recorded for this sample are 390,000 or so clones; 80% to 90% of them occurred a single time. About 1% of the sample belongs to the ten largest clones. Sequenced material: PBMCs or T cells enriched from blood (not recorded which). These receptors were collected from a man aged 18 to 29 who had recovered from COVID-19.

This chain connects TRBV5-8 to TRBJ1-4, with a possible D match to TRBD1 (5 bases). The germline V and J ends were trimmed by 0 bases and 0 bases, with 9 bases remaining between them. The CDR3 contains 16 residues. The germline V gene has CDR1 SGHTS and CDR2 YDEGEE. The CDR3 DNA sequence: TGTGCCAGCAGCTTGGAAGGACAAGCAACTAATGAAAAACTGTTTTTT. It is translated as CASSLEGQATNEKLFF.

This clone was detected a few times. The chain couples TRBV4-1 to TRBJ2-3; 14 nucleotides agree with TRBD2. V gave up 4 bases and J gave up 5 bases; unmatched junction bases: 17. Germline V gene sequence: CDR1 MGHRA, CDR2 YSYEKL. The CDR3 spans 20 residues. The CDR3 loop reads CASSPDGVGTSGGQGDTQYF. CDR3 sequence (DNA): TGCGCCAGCAGCCCGGACGGAGTTGGGACTAGCGGGGGACAGGGAGATACGCAGTATTTT.

This chain connects TRBV7-4 to TRBJ2-7; 8 bases line up with TRBD2. CDR1 is SGHVT, CDR2 SQSDAQ, per germline. The CDR3 spans 14 residues. J lost 4 bases, V lost 5 bases, and 7 bases had no gene match. The DNA for the CDR3 is TGTGCCAGCAGCCCCGGACTAGCAGAATACGAGCAGTACTTC. Encoded protein: CASSPGLAEYEQYF.

Concerning this clone: Additional DNA sequences in this sample encode the identical CDR3. This chain links TRBV30 with TRBJ1-6, with TRBD1 identical over 8 bases. The J segment lost 7 bases and the V segment lost 3 bases, leaving 2 bases of the junction unmatched. Germline V gene data show CDR1 as GTSNPN and CDR2 as SVGIG (reference sequence). The CDR3 length is 13 residues. The CDR3, as DNA: TGTGCCTGGAGGGGGACAGGCAATTCACCCCTCCACTTT. This encodes CAWRGTGNSPLHF. The full variable domain, completed using reference TRBV30 and TRBJ1-6, is SQTIHQWPATLVQPVGSPLSLECTVEGTSNPNLYWYRQAAGRGLQLLFYSVGIGQISSEVPQNLSASRPQDRQFILSSKKLLLSDSGFYLCAWRGTGNSPLHFGNGTRLTVT.

The chain joins TRBV14 to TRBJ1-1; D gene uncertain. Germline CDR1 reads SGHDN; CDR2 reads FVKESK. Between the trimmed V and J ends, which lost 1 base and 11 bases, there was a span of 14 bases. The CDR3 totals 13 residues. The CDR3 DNA reads as TGTGCCAGCAGCCAAGTTTACGGGTTTGGGGCTTTCTTT. Encoded protein: CASSQVYGFGAFF.

This chain uses TRBV19 with TRBJ2-1; TRBD2 aligns across 10 bases. With 0 bases clipped from V and 2 bases from J, the junction kept 7 bases outside the gene matches. Germline V lookup: CDR1 LNHDA, CDR2 SQIVND (reference sequence). CDR3 size: 18 residues. CDR3 in DNA: TGTGCCAGTAGTATAGATCATCTAGCGGGAGTTACCTACAATGAGCAGTTCTTC. The encoded protein is CASSIDHLAGVTYNEQFF.

The chain combines TRBV28 with TRBJ2-7, with 9 bases aligning to TRBD2. The CDR3 is made up of 15 amino acids. J gave up 3 bases and V 8 bases, and 11 bases lay outside the gene matches. Looked up from germline, CDR1 is MDHEN and CDR2 is SYDVKM. CDR3 loop: CASGVSGGGFYEQYF. The CDR3 DNA reads TGTGCCAGCGGGGTTAGCGGGGGTGGCTTCTACGAGCAGTACTTC.

CDR3 sequence reads: CASSFGLGQGVNYGYTF. The CDR3 DNA sequence: TGTGCCAGCAGCTTCGGTTTGGGACAGGGGGTTAACTATGGCTACACCTTC. The J gene is TRBJ1-2, the V gene TRBV7-9, with 11 positions matching TRBD1. This CDR3 has 17 amino acids. Trimming took 3 bases from V and 1 from J; bases not matched to a gene: 7. The germline V gene encodes CDR1 SEHNR and CDR2 FQNEAQ (reference sequence).

The gene calls are TRBV28 and TRBJ2-3, with no clear D. Germline CDR1 reads MDHEN; CDR2 reads SYDVKM. Trimming left V 6 bases short and J 0 bases short, with 4 bases between. The CDR3 consists of 12 residues. As DNA, the CDR3 is TGTGCCAGCAGCCTTAGCACAGATACGCAGTATTTT. Amino acids: CASSLSTDTQYF.

The chain has TRBV7-9 and TRBJ1-2; D unclear. Trimming stripped 5 bases from V and 0 bases from J, with 16 bases between. CDR1 and CDR2 (germline): SEHNR, FQNEAQ (reference sequence). This CDR3 has 16 amino acids. The CDR3 loop reads CASSPGSVGANYGYTF. CDR3 DNA sequence: TGTGCCAGCAGCCCGGGGAGCGTCGGGGCTAACTATGGCTACACCTTC.

The chain uses TRBV12-3 or TRBV12-4 and TRBJ2-5; 8 nucleotides align to TRBD2. This CDR3 is 13 amino acids long. The junction had 1 base not matched to a gene; V was cut back by 2 bases and J by 5 bases. CDR3 nucleotide sequence: TGTGCCAGCAGTTTACGGGAGGGGGAGACCCAGTACTTC. The encoded protein is CASSLREGETQYF.

This rearrangement joins TRBV5-4 to TRBJ2-5, with 11 bases fitting TRBD2. Germline loops: CDR1 SGHNT, CDR2 YYREEE (reference sequence). The CDR3 spans 15 residues. After removal of 5 bases from V and 5 bases from J, the junction contained 8 bases not matched to a gene. The CDR3 nucleotides are TGTGCCAGCAGAGACACTAGCGGGAGTACGGAGACCCAGTACTTC. Protein sequence: CASRDTSGSTETQYF.

The rearrangement links TRBV28 to TRBJ2-5; 8 bases fit TRBD2. CDR1 MDHEN and CDR2 SYDVKM come from the germline V gene. V lost 2 bases and J lost 2; bases outside the gene matches: 1. There are 14 residues in the CDR3. The CDR3 region is CASSLSGRQETQYF. The CDR3 nucleotides are TGTGCCAGCAGTTTAAGCGGGAGACAAGAGACCCAGTACTTC.

This sequence joins TRBV5-4 and TRBJ2-3; 7 bases align to TRBD1. The germline V gene encodes CDR1 SGHNT and CDR2 YYREEE (reference sequence). Losses at the gene ends were 3 bases for V and 3 bases for J; bases not matched to a gene: 4. This CDR3 is built from 14 residues. The CDR3 here is CASSYRQGTDTQYF. Written as DNA, the CDR3 is TGTGCCAGCAGCTACCGACAGGGTACAGATACGCAGTATTTT.

This rearrangement joins TRBV29-1 to TRBJ1-2, with 8 bases lining up with TRBD1. This CDR3 has 13 amino acids. The V and J ends lost 3 bases and 4 bases, in that order; junction bases with no gene match: 4. Looked up from germline, CDR1 is SQVTM and CDR2 is ANQGSEA. CDR3 amino acids: CSVDPTGAYGYTF. Written as DNA, the CDR3 is TGCAGCGTTGACCCGACAGGGGCCTATGGCTACACCTTC.

The rearrangement uses TRBV9 and TRBJ2-3; 9 bases map to TRBD2. V lost 3 bases to trimming and J lost 2 bases; unmatched junction nucleotides: 13. The CDR3 runs 18 residues. Germline V CDR1 and CDR2: SGDLS, YYNGEE. CDR3 coding DNA: TGTGCCAGCAGCGAGGGGCCCTTAGCGGGAGAGTTCACAGATACGCAGTATTTT. Translating it yields CASSEGPLAGEFTDTQYF. The whole variable domain, remainder taken from reference TRBV9 and TRBJ2-3, is DSGVTQTPKHLITATGQRVTLRCSPRSGDLSVYWYQQSLDQGLQFLIQYYNGEERAKGNILERFSAQQFPDLHSELNLSSLELGDSALYFCASSEGPLAGEFTDTQYFGPGTRLTVL.

V usage is TRBV11-2 and J usage is TRBJ1-2, with 8 bases that match TRBD1. The ends lost 10 bases at V and 2 bases at J; junction bases unmatched: 24. Germline CDR1 reads SGHAT; CDR2 reads FQNNGV. This CDR3 has 19 residues. CDR3 loop: CATSNLALDRGISNYGYTF. CDR3 sequence (DNA): TGTGCCACCTCGAATTTAGCCCTAGACAGGGGCATCTCCAACTATGGCTACACCTTC. Full variable domain (remainder filled in from reference TRBV11-2 and TRBJ1-2): EAGVAQSPRYKIIEKRQSVAFWCNPISGHATLYWYQQILGQGPKLLIQFQNNGVVDDSQLPKDRFSAERLKGVDSTLKIQPAKLEDSAVYLCATSNLALDRGISNYGYTFGSGTRLTVV.

The V call is TRBV3-1 (or the pseudogene TRBV3-2), the J call TRBJ2-4; TRBD2 agrees at 13 bases. CDR1 LGHDT and CDR2 YNNKEL come from the germline V gene (reference sequence). J was trimmed by 1 base and V by 2 bases; bases with no gene match: 8. This CDR3 contains 19 residues. The CDR3 DNA follows: TGTGCCAGCAGCCAATCACTAGCGGGAGGGCCAGAGGCCAAAAACATTCAGTACTTC. Amino acids: CASSQSLAGGPEAKNIQYF.

This clone was seen a handful of times. This rearrangement joins TRBV15 to TRBJ2-7; perhaps TRBD1 as D (6 bases). Between the trimmed V and J ends, which lost 0 bases and 4 bases, there was a span of 16 bases. CDR1 LNHNV and CDR2 YYDKDF come from the germline V gene (reference sequence). CDR3 size: 16 residues. The CDR3 DNA follows: TGTGCCACCAGCAGAGACCCCGGCACAGGGAGTTACGAGCAGTACTTC. The encoded protein is CATSRDPGTGSYEQYF.

Only one count was recorded for this clone. V gene TRBV28 combines with J gene TRBJ1-5, with 8 bases identical to TRBD1. The germline CDR1 and CDR2 sequences are MDHEN and SYDVKM. This CDR3 contains 17 residues. The ends lost 4 bases at V and 5 bases at J; junction bases unmatched: 13. CDR3 sequence reads: CASSSPSLDRGYQPQHF. In nucleotides, the CDR3 is TGTGCCAGCAGTTCCCCATCACTCGACAGGGGCTATCAGCCCCAGCATTTT.

This clone was recorded once. This chain uses TRBV19 with TRBJ1-2, with D maybe TRBD1 (5 bases). The germline V gene has CDR1 LNHDA and CDR2 SQIVND (reference sequence). V was shortened by 3 bases and J by 8 bases, with 19 bases between the two germline ends. This CDR3 is 15 amino acids long. In DNA, the CDR3 is TGTGCCAGTAGTATTGGCGGGGGGAAGAGGACGGGCTACACCTTC. Protein: CASSIGGGKRTGYTF.

The chain has TRBV28 and TRBJ1-1, with 7 bases matching TRBD1. CDR1 is MDHEN and CDR2 is SYDVKM in the germline V gene. The CDR3 consists of 15 residues. The trim removed 3 bases at V and 2 bases at J, leaving 6 bases unmatched. The CDR3 loop is CASSFYRTGNTEAFF. The DNA of the CDR3 is TGTGCCAGCAGTTTTTACAGGACAGGAAACACTGAAGCTTTCTTT.

The rearrangement joins TRBV2 to TRBJ1-2; a weak D match, TRBD1 (6 bases). The CDR3 contains 12 residues. Germline loops: CDR1 SNHLY, CDR2 FYNNEI. V lost 6 bases and J lost 8, with 13 bases in between. In nucleotides, the CDR3 is TGTGCCAGCAGAGCACAGGGTTGGGGCTACACCTTC. It specifies CASRAQGWGYTF.

The V and J genes are TRBV28 and TRBJ1-5, with 9 bases fitting TRBD1. The V gene end was trimmed by 7 bases and the J gene end by 6 bases; junction bases not matched to a gene: 19. From germline, CDR1 is MDHEN and CDR2 SYDVKM. This CDR3 has 18 residues. CDR3 nucleotide sequence: TGTGCCAGCACCCATAACTCCGGGACAGGGATGGTTACTCAGCCCCAGCATTTT. This sequence encodes CASTHNSGTGMVTQPQHF.

This chain uses TRBV10-3 with TRBJ1-5, with TRBD1 matching 11 bases. The CDR3 is 15 residues long. After removal of 4 bases from V and 7 bases from J, the junction contained 6 bases not matched to a gene. Germline V gives CDR1 ENHRY, CDR2 SYGVKD. CDR3 in DNA: TGTGCCATCAGTGGCGGACAGGGGGCGGGACAGCCCCAGCATTTT. The encoded protein is CAISGGQGAGQPQHF.

The CDR3, as DNA: TGCGCCAGTTCAGGGGGCCAAACCTACGAGCAGTACTTC. It yields the protein CASSGGQTYEQYF. The chain has TRBV5-1 and TRBJ2-7; 8 nucleotides agree with TRBD1. The CDR3 loop spans 13 amino acids. V dropped 8 bases and J dropped 2; count of bases not matched to a gene: 6. From germline, CDR1 is SGHRS and CDR2 YFSETQ.